This TCR beta chain was obtained from a study of cytomegalovirus exposure and HLA in healthy donors. Profiled with immunoSEQ multiplex PCR; TCRdb holds only in-frame clones, not every one. This table holds some 84,000 clones, approximately 91% found once. Overall study findings and caveats: In the roughly 120 validation repertoires, a later analysis found that first-cohort TCR clusters tended to co-occur.

With respect to this clone: Its antigen remains unknown.

This CDR3 contains 13 residues. The V gene's germline CDR1 is SGHRS and CDR2 YFSETQ. The germline V and J ends were trimmed by 0 bases and 3 bases, with 6 bases remaining between them. This chain connects TRBV5-1 to TRBJ2-5; a possible D gene is TRBD1 (5 bases). Material for sequencing was PBMCs. The clonotype originates from a man aged 30 to 39 in good health and CMV-seronegative. As DNA, the CDR3 is TGCGCCAGCAGCTTGGGACAGAAAGAGACCCAGTACTTC. Protein product: CASSLGQKETQYF.